A single sample gave rise to the 25 T cell receptor beta chains below, sequenced in a study of blood T cell repertoires in COVID-19. Repertoires were generated with immunoSEQ multiplex PCR, while TCRdb's copy carries only in-frame clones and drops some. Among 150,000 to 190,000 clones listed, about 86% were seen once. The sequencing sample was made of PBMCs or T cells enriched from blood (not recorded which). These receptors all come from a middle-aged man who had recovered from COVID-19.

This chain uses TRBV13 with TRBJ2-1; 11 nucleotides agree with TRBD2. Germline trimming cut 5 bases from V and 3 bases from J; bases unmatched to any gene: 6. Germline-derived CDR1 and CDR2 are PRHDT and FYEKMQ (reference sequence). The CDR3 contains 16 residues. The CDR3 here is CASSTPLAGVYNEQFF. CDR3 coding DNA: TGTGCCAGCAGCACCCCACTAGCGGGGGTCTACAATGAGCAGTTCTTC.

The chain joins TRBV7-2 to TRBJ1-6, with 7 bases lining up with TRBD1. The V and J ends lost 1 base and 6 bases, in that order; junction bases with no gene match: 3. The CDR3 contains 15 residues. The V gene's germline CDR1 is SGHTA and CDR2 FQGNSA. CDR3 sequence reads: CASSLDRGANSPLHF. The CDR3 region has the DNA TGTGCCAGCAGCTTAGACAGGGGAGCTAATTCACCCCTCCACTTT.

The chain joins TRBV11-3 to TRBJ1-5, with 8 positions matching TRBD1. With V trimmed by 0 bases and J by 7 bases, 8 bases remained unmatched. CDR3 size: 16 residues. Germline V gene sequence: CDR1 SGHNT, CDR2 YENEEA. As DNA, the CDR3 is TGTGCCAGCAGCTTAGAGCAGGACAGGGACAACCAGCCCCAGCATTTT. It yields the protein CASSLEQDRDNQPQHF. The full variable domain, rest sourced from reference TRBV11-3 and TRBJ1-5, is EAGVVQSPRYKIIEKKQPVAFWCNPISGHNTLYWYLQNLGQGPELLIRYENEEAVDDSQLPKDRFSAERLKGVDSTLKIQPAELGDSAVYLCASSLEQDRDNQPQHFGDGTRLSIL.

The rearrangement links TRBV14 to TRBJ1-4; D may be TRBD1 (5 bases). Trimming shortened V by 7 bases and J by 7 bases, and 10 bases separated the two germline ends. The CDR3 length is 12 residues. The germline V gene encodes CDR1 SGHDN and CDR2 FVKESK. Here the CDR3 DNA reads TGTGCCAGCAAGGACATAGGTGAAAAACTGTTTTTT. Residues: CASKDIGEKLFF.

This sequence joins TRBV7-2 and TRBJ1-6, with TRBD1 identical over 10 bases. V lost 5 bases, J lost 15 bases, and 4 bases stayed unmatched. The CDR3 is made up of 12 amino acids. CDR1 and CDR2 from the germline V gene are SGHTA and FQGNSA. In DNA, the CDR3 is TGTGCCAGCAGCCCCGACAGGGGGCGCCTCCACTTT. This gives the protein CASSPDRGRLHF.

This clone was counted between two and nine times. This chain uses TRBV3-1 (or the pseudogene TRBV3-2) with TRBJ1-3; D perhaps matches TRBD1 (5 bases). The length of the CDR3 is 15 residues. The V and J ends lost 4 bases and 0 bases respectively, with 10 bases between them. Germline CDR1 LGHDT, CDR2 YNNKEL (reference sequence). DNA of the CDR3: TGTGCCAGCAGCCCTCCGGGACTCTCTGGAAACACCATATATTTT. Its protein is CASSPPGLSGNTIYF.

This clone was counted a few times. The chain has TRBV7-8 and TRBJ1-5; TRBD1 is a possible D gene (5 bases). This CDR3 contains 16 residues. From germline, CDR1 is SGHVS and CDR2 FQNEAQ. Trimming pared 0 bases from V and 2 bases from J, leaving 11 bases between. The CDR3 protein is CASSLADWGGNQPQHF. Here the CDR3 DNA reads TGTGCCAGCAGCTTAGCCGACTGGGGGGGCAATCAGCCCCAGCATTTT.

The chain couples TRBV19 to TRBJ1-6; D might be TRBD1 (6 bases). CDR1 is LNHDA and CDR2 is SQIVND in the germline V gene (reference sequence). Deletions cut 6 bases from V and 5 bases from J, with 11 bases between. There are 14 residues in the CDR3. The CDR3 protein is CASRSRDNNSPLHF. The CDR3 bases are TGTGCCAGTAGATCCCGGGACAATAATTCACCCCTCCACTTT. The variable domain in full, completed from reference TRBV19 and TRBJ1-6, reads DGGITQSPKYLFRKEGQNVTLSCEQNLNHDAMYWYRQDPGQGLRLIYYSQIVNDFQKGDIAEGYSVSREKKESFPLTVTSAQKNPTAFYLCASRSRDNNSPLHFGNGTRLTVT.

In this sample, this clone turned up once. The chain uses TRBV2 and TRBJ1-5; 7 nucleotides agree with TRBD1. This CDR3 region has 15 residues. CDR1 and CDR2 from the germline V gene are SNHLY and FYNNEI. The junction had 2 bases not matched to a gene; V was cut back by 1 base and J by 2 bases. This chain's CDR3 is CASSEVTGGNQPQHF. As DNA, the CDR3 is TGTGCCAGCAGTGAAGTTACAGGGGGCAATCAGCCCCAGCATTTT. The variable domain in full, with the rest retrieved from reference TRBV2 and TRBJ1-5, is EPEVTQTPSHQVTQMGQEVILRCVPISNHLYFYWYRQILGQKVEFLVSFYNNEISEKSEIFDDQFSVERPDGSNFTLKIRSTKLEDSAMYFCASSEVTGGNQPQHFGDGTRLSIL.

This rearrangement joins TRBV5-1 to TRBJ2-3; 9 bases align to TRBD1. This CDR3 has 14 amino acids. Germline V gene data show CDR1 as SGHRS and CDR2 as YFSETQ. The ends lost 2 bases at V and 5 bases at J; junction bases unmatched: 3. Here the CDR3 reads CASSFGTGRDTQYF. CDR3 DNA sequence: TGCGCCAGCAGCTTTGGGACAGGGCGAGATACGCAGTATTTT.

A few counts support this clone. The chain employs TRBV7-9 and TRBJ2-3; 8 positions match TRBD1. Germline V CDR1 and CDR2: SEHNR, FQNEAQ (reference sequence). V gave up 11 bases and J gave up 2 bases; unmatched junction bases: 6. This CDR3 has 13 residues. CDR3 sequence: CAADRGNTDTQYF. The CDR3 DNA sequence: TGTGCCGCTGACAGGGGAAACACAGATACGCAGTATTTT.

The chain recombines TRBV4-1 with TRBJ2-1; a possible D gene is TRBD1 (6 bases). Deletions cut 6 bases from V and 3 bases from J, with 9 bases between. The CDR3 loop spans 13 amino acids. Per germline, CDR1 MGHRA and CDR2 YSYEKL. The CDR3 reads CASRRDNYNEQFF. CDR3 nucleotide sequence: TGCGCCAGCAGACGGGACAACTACAATGAGCAGTTCTTC.

CDR3: CASSTGSGQIQETQYF. In DNA, the CDR3 is TGTGCCAGCAGCACAGGGTCCGGGCAAATCCAAGAGACCCAGTACTTC. The chain employs TRBV11-3 and TRBJ2-5; possibly TRBD1 for D (6 bases). With 5 bases removed from V and 1 base from J, the gap between germline ends came to 17 bases. CDR3 length equals 16 residues. Germline CDR1 is SGHNT and CDR2 is YENEEA.

The chain employs TRBV7-2 and TRBJ1-1; tentative D call: TRBD1 (5 bases). The germline V and J ends were trimmed by 1 base and 0 bases, with 9 bases remaining between them. The CDR3 is 15 residues long. Per the germline V gene, CDR1 is SGHTA and CDR2 is FQGNSA. The DNA for the CDR3 is TGTGCCAGCAGCTTAGATTTCAGGGTGAACACTGAAGCTTTCTTT. This gives the protein CASSLDFRVNTEAFF. The full variable domain, its missing parts supplied by reference TRBV7-2 and TRBJ1-1, is GAGVSQSPSNKVTEKGKDVELRCDPISGHTALYWYRQSLGQGLEFLIYFQGNSAPDKSGLPSDRFSAERTGGSVSTLTIQRTQQEDSAVYLCASSLDFRVNTEAFFGQGTRLTVV.

In its sample, this clone was seen once. The CDR3 nucleotides read TGTGCCATCAGTGAGACCCCAGGGACACCGAACTATGGCTACACCTTC. Amino acids: CAISETPGTPNYGYTF. The chain carries TRBV10-3 and TRBJ1-2, with a weak D call TRBD1 (6 bases). Trimming pared 2 bases from V and 2 bases from J, leaving 15 bases between. Germline V gene lookup returns CDR1 ENHRY and CDR2 SYGVKD. The CDR3 sequence is 16 residues long.

The DNA for the CDR3 is TGTGCCAGTGGGGACAGGAGCTCCTATAATTCACCCCTCCACTTT. Protein product: CASGDRSSYNSPLHF. The rearrangement uses TRBV19 and TRBJ1-6; 8 positions agree with TRBD1. CDR3 length: 15 residues. V gave up 8 bases and J gave up 0 bases; unmatched junction bases: 3. The V gene's germline CDR1 is LNHDA and CDR2 SQIVND (reference sequence).

This sequence joins TRBV3-1 (or the pseudogene TRBV3-2) and TRBJ1-6; 7 positions agree with TRBD1. The J segment lost 6 bases and the V segment lost 0 bases, leaving 2 bases of the junction unmatched. There are 15 residues in the CDR3. From germline, CDR1 is LGHDT and CDR2 YNNKEL (reference sequence). The CDR3 protein is CASSQEGQFNSPLHF. CDR3 sequence (DNA): TGTGCCAGCAGCCAAGAGGGACAGTTTAATTCACCCCTCCACTTT.

The chain links TRBV7-2 to TRBJ2-7, with 7 bases aligning to TRBD2. Germline CDR1 SGHTA, CDR2 FQGNSA. V lost 0 bases and J lost 11; bases outside the gene matches: 10. The CDR3 runs to 14 residues. The CDR3 reads CASSLASSIREEYF. Here the CDR3 DNA reads TGTGCCAGCAGCTTAGCTTCCAGCATCCGGGAGGAGTACTTC.

J is TRBJ2-3 and V is TRBV23-1; TRBD1 matches at 8 bases. TRBV23-1 is labeled an ORF, and its function is uncertain. CDR3 length equals 18 residues. V gave up 0 bases and J gave up 3 bases; unmatched junction bases: 11. The CDR3 nucleotides are TGCGCCAGCAGTCAATCCCCCCAGGGGGCGGAAAGTACAGATACGCAGTATTTT. It specifies CASSQSPQGAESTDTQYF.

V gene TRBV2 combines with J gene TRBJ2-2, with D unresolved. This CDR3 is 12 amino acids long. Trimming took 7 bases from V and 3 from J, leaving 6 bases between them. Germline V gene data show CDR1 as SNHLY and CDR2 as FYNNEI. CDR3 coding DNA: TGTGCCAGCAACCAGGACACCGGGGAGCTGTTTTTT. Protein: CASNQDTGELFF.

The rearrangement uses TRBV4-3 and TRBJ1-2; TRBD1 aligns across 9 bases. The CDR3 extends over 16 amino acids. V was clipped by 0 bases and J by 5 bases; unmatched bases: 7. The V gene's germline CDR1 is LGHNA and CDR2 YSLEER. The CDR3 region has the DNA TGCGCCAGCAGCCAAGAGAGGACAGGGGACCGTTATGGCTACACCTTC. Encoded protein: CASSQERTGDRYGYTF.

The V call is TRBV6-2 or TRBV6-3, the J call TRBJ1-1; 7 nucleotides align to TRBD1. The CDR3 is made up of 15 amino acids. The junction had 7 bases not matched to a gene; V was cut back by 5 bases and J by 1 base. Looked up from germline, CDR1 is MNHEY and CDR2 is SVGEGT. The CDR3 DNA is TGTGCCAGCAGTCCAGGGGGTCGCGGGAACACTGAAGCTTTCTTT. It yields the protein CASSPGGRGNTEAFF.

The chain is built from TRBV7-9 and TRBJ2-5; the D is unclear. Germline V gene sequence: CDR1 SEHNR, CDR2 FQNEAQ (reference sequence). CDR3 length: 14 amino acids. V dropped 0 bases and J dropped 4 bases, with 9 bases sitting between them. CDR3 sequence (DNA): TGTGCCAGCAGCTTAGCGTGGGCCGGAGAGACCCAGTACTTC. Its protein product is CASSLAWAGETQYF.

V and J are TRBV7-8 and TRBJ2-7, with D uncertain. This CDR3 region has 13 residues. CDR1 is SGHVS and CDR2 is FQNEAQ in the germline V gene. The V gene lost 5 bases and the J gene lost 5 bases, with 13 bases spanning the gap. CDR3 amino acids: CASSPGSRNEQYF. CDR3 DNA: TGTGCCAGCAGCCCCGGGTCTAGGAACGAGCAGTACTTC.

The chain links TRBV11-3 to TRBJ2-7; 7 nucleotides match TRBD2. With V trimmed by 4 bases and J by 4 bases, 7 bases remained unmatched. This CDR3 has 14 residues. The germline V gene has CDR1 SGHNT and CDR2 YENEEA. CDR3 region: CASSSRWDYYEQYF. DNA of the CDR3: TGTGCCAGCAGCTCCCGGTGGGACTATTACGAGCAGTACTTC.